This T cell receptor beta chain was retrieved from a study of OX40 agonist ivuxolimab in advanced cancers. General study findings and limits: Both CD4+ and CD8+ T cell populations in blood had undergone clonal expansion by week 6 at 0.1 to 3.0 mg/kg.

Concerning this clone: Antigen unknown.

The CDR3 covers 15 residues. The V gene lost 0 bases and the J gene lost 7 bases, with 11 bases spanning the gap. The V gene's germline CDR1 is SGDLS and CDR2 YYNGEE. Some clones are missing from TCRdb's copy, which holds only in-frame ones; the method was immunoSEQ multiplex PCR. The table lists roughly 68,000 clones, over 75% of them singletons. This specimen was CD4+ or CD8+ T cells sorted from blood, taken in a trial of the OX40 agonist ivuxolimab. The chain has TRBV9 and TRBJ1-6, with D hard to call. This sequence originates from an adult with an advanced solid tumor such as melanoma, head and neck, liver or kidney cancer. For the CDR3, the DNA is TGTGCCAGCAGCGTAGGGTCGGACTTAAATTCACCCCTCCACTTT. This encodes CASSVGSDLNSPLHF.